These T cell receptor beta chains were read from a single sample in a study of cytomegalovirus exposure and HLA in healthy donors. This table comes from immunoSEQ multiplex PCR, and its TCRdb copy is limited to in-frame clones, with some not included. Of fewer than 250,000 clones in the sample, over 80% were seen once. The source material was PBMCs. The source is a man younger than 40 in good health and CMV-seronegative. The CDR3 runs from the conserved cysteine through the conserved F or W. The size field is filled for only some rows; it gives once, few, many or a size class.

few	TRBV7-9	TRBJ2-1	CASSSGRGDEQFF
-	TRBV6-5	TRBJ2-7	CASSLTGKVTFEQYF
few	TRBV9	TRBJ1-4	CASSPARRQGNEKLFF
once	TRBV10-3	TRBJ1-2	CAISESSAVNYGYTF
-	TRBV27	TRBJ2-1	CASSPGAVRDEQFF
-	TRBV29-1	TRBJ1-3	CSVEAREDSNGNTIYF
-	TRBV14	TRBJ2-1	CASSSRQGESSYNEQFF
-	TRBV5-1	TRBJ2-1	CASSMNPGDEQFF
-	TRBV13	TRBJ1-5	CASSKGGESNQPQHF
once	TRBV7-8	-	CASSQAGGRYEQYF
-	TRBV10-3	TRBJ2-5	CAISGQEETQYF
-	TRBV27	TRBJ1-1	CASSYQPGNTEAFF
-	TRBV4-2	TRBJ1-1	CASSQGTAMNTEAFF
-	TRBV18	TRBJ2-7	CASSPPGSNEQYF
-	TRBV27	TRBJ2-2	CASSLVDWGLAGANTGELFF
-	TRBV7-9	TRBJ1-1	CASRRNTEAFF
-	TRBV10-3	TRBJ2-3	CAISDSEVGRDTQYF
few	TRBV7-2	TRBJ1-2	CASSLDWQGALGYTF
-	TRBV6-1	TRBJ1-5	CAVRTGEMGNQPQHF
-	TRBV5-1	TRBJ2-1	CASRLQGGYNEQFF
-	TRBV27	TRBJ2-1	CASNQAGVIYNEQFF
-	TRBV29-1	TRBJ2-3	CSVGTLLTDTQYF
once	TRBV13	TRBJ2-1	CASSQGGIRGNEQFF
-	TRBV9	TRBJ2-3	CASSERRLAGATDTQYF
-	TRBV29-1	TRBJ2-1	CSVEGASGRVSEQFF
-	TRBV4-3	TRBJ1-4	CASSQGSGGLATNEKLFF
once	TRBV27	TRBJ2-7	CASSFVQGRGEQYF
few	TRBV6-4	TRBJ2-3	CASSDSRDTDTQYF
-	TRBV7-2	TRBJ1-2	CASSLAGQGAGYGYTF
-	TRBV7-2	TRBJ2-3	CASSLVAGWIDTQYF
-	TRBV4-1	TRBJ2-1	CASTRGGEQFF
-	TRBV27	TRBJ2-1	CANRSRGNEQFF
-	TRBV14	TRBJ2-7	CASSQEKGYSYEQYF
-	TRBV7-2	TRBJ2-1	CASSLRTSGGNEQFF
-	TRBV5-1	TRBJ2-7	CASSRKLAGGPGASREQYF
-	TRBV7-9	TRBJ2-1	CASSPDIAYNEQFF
-	TRBV7-9	TRBJ1-1	CSSSIILGGDTEAFF
-	TRBV30	TRBJ2-7	CAWRLPSGGYISYEQYF
-	TRBV7-8	TRBJ2-2	CASSLVASGSYGTGELFF
-	TRBV4-1	TRBJ2-3	CASSPLVMGTDTQYF
once	TRBV10-1	TRBJ2-5	CASSESKSTGKETQYF
-	TRBV7-8	TRBJ2-1	CASSSGSYNEQFF